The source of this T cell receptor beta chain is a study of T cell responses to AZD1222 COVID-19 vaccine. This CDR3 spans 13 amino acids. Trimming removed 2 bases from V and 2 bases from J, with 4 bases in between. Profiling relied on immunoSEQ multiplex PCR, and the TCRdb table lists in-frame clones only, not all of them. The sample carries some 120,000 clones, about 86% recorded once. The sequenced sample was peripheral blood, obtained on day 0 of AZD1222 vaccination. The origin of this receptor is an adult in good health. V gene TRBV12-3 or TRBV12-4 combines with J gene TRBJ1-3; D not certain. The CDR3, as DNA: TGTGCCAGCAGTTTAAGGGCTGGAAACACCATATATTTT. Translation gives CASSLRAGNTIYF.